This T cell receptor (beta chain) was observed in a study of cytomegalovirus exposure and HLA in healthy donors. For the study at large: Out of approximately 170 million T cells, an earlier analysis found over 100 million unique TCR beta sequences in total. General observations from the study: Earlier analysis looked at TCR beta V segments, and most were productive about 87% or about 30% of the time. An assumption of roughly uniform sequencing depth across donors underlay the presence/absence analyses.

This CDR3 comprises 18 residues. The J segment lost 2 bases and the V segment lost 0 bases, leaving 8 bases of the junction unmatched. Germline assignment: CDR1 LGHNA and CDR2 YSLEER. Amplification used 60 Vbeta primers and 13 Jbeta primers. Method: immunoSEQ multiplex PCR; TCRdb's copy keeps in-frame clones and lacks some. The top ten hold around 2% of the sample, which has about 200,000 clones, around 80% seen once. As for this clone: Its cognate antigen is unknown.

Donors consisted of healthy bone marrow donors. The origin of this receptor is a man aged 18 to 30 in good health and CMV-seronegative. The sequenced sample consisted of PBMCs. The chain employs TRBV4-3 and TRBJ2-1; 9 nucleotides agree with TRBD2. CDR3 in amino acids: CASSQDGIPSGAYNEQFF. The CDR3 bases are TGCGCCAGCAGCCAAGATGGAATTCCTAGCGGGGCCTACAATGAGCAGTTCTTC.